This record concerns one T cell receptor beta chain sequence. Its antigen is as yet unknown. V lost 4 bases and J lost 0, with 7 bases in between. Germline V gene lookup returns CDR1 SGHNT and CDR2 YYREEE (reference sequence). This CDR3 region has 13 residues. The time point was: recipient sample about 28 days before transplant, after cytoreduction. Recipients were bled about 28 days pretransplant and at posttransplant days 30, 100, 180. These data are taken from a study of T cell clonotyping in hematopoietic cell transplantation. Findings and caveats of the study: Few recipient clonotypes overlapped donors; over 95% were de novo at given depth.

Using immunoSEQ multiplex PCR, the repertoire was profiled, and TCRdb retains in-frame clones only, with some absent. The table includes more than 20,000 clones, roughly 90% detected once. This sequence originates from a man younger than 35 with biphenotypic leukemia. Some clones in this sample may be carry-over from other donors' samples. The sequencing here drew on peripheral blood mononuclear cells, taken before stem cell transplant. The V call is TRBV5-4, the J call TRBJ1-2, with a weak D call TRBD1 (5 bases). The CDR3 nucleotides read TGTGCCAGCAGCCAGGGACCTAACTATGGCTACACCTTC. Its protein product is CASSQGPNYGYTF.